This TCR beta chain was captured by sequencing in a study of blood T cell repertoires in COVID-19. Looking at the study overall: The study drew acute and convalescent COVID-19 samples from the United States, Italy and Spain. Sources were T cells, B-cell-depleted T cells, or PBMCs; the material itself was cDNA or gDNA.

Produced via immunoSEQ multiplex PCR; TCRdb's table is partial and in-frame only. The data show roughly 190,000 clones, about nine tenths seen once. Those who participated ranged in age from roughly 18 to 89 years and resided in 20 to 30 US areas. Cohort assignment relied on participant-reported clinical history. V was trimmed by 4 bases and J by 3 bases, leaving 10 bases between them. Germline loops: CDR1 SGHRS, CDR2 YFSETQ. CDR3 size: 14 residues. The J gene is TRBJ2-2, the V gene TRBV5-1; D is ambiguous. Sequenced: PBMCs or T cells enriched from blood (not recorded which). The source is a woman aged 25 to 39 who had recovered from COVID-19. The CDR3: CASSRGMYTGELFF. In DNA, the CDR3 is TGCGCCAGCAGCAGAGGCATGTACACCGGGGAGCTGTTTTTT.